One T cell receptor beta chain is described in this entry. The antigen is undetermined. The data were produced by immunoSEQ multiplex PCR, yet TCRdb's version contains in-frame clones alone and is incomplete. The repertoire holds approximately 88,000 clones, with approximately 91% as singletons. Trimming removed 4 bases at V and 0 bases at J, with 16 bases between. Germline V CDR1 and CDR2: MNHEY, SVGAGI. CDR3 size: 16 residues. This sample is part of a study of T cell responses to AZD1222 COVID-19 vaccine. Study-level points and caveats: At baseline, seropositivity was found in only a handful of AZD1222 recipients. Repertoire collection took place solely once the T cell response had peaked. Clonal diversity was possibly underestimated, and the donors were mostly white British, with more females.

V usage is TRBV6-5 and J usage is TRBJ2-7; D is unclear. Material: peripheral blood, obtained 28 days after the second AZD1222 dose. The sequence was obtained from an adult who received the AZD1222 COVID-19 vaccine. CDR3 sequence: CASSLDQGSLSYEQYF. The CDR3 DNA reads TGTGCCAGCAGTTTGGATCAAGGATCCCTCTCCTACGAGCAGTACTTC.